The 2 T cell receptor beta chains reported below all come from one sample, sequenced in a study of sequential checkpoint blockade in melanoma. This table comes from immunoSEQ multiplex PCR, and its TCRdb copy is limited to in-frame clones, with some not included. The sample lists about 19,000 clones, 73% occurring once. Regarding treatment: randomized to nivolumab then ipilimumab (arm A) or the reverse (arm B). The input for sequencing was CD8+ T cells sorted from blood (inferred from file names), taken from a patient given nivolumab and ipilimumab in sequence. The origin of the receptors is a human donor with melanoma.

The chain links TRBV15 to TRBJ1-4; tentatively, D is TRBD1 (5 bases). This CDR3 is 14 amino acids long. Between the trimmed V and J ends, which lost 7 bases and 7 bases, there was a span of 16 bases. Germline values: CDR1 LNHNV, CDR2 YYDKDF (reference sequence). The CDR3 DNA follows: TGTGCCACCAACACGGGGGGAAGTTTTGAAAAACTGTTTTTT. It encodes CATNTGGSFEKLFF.

V and J are TRBV9 and TRBJ2-1, with no clear D. The length of the CDR3 is 17 residues. V was trimmed by 3 bases and J by 3 bases, leaving 19 bases between them. Per the germline V gene, CDR1 is SGDLS and CDR2 is YYNGEE. CDR3 bases: TGTGCCAGCAGCGAGAGGAGCGTCACGCCTCACTACAATGAGCAGTTCTTC. Encoded protein: CASSERSVTPHYNEQFF.